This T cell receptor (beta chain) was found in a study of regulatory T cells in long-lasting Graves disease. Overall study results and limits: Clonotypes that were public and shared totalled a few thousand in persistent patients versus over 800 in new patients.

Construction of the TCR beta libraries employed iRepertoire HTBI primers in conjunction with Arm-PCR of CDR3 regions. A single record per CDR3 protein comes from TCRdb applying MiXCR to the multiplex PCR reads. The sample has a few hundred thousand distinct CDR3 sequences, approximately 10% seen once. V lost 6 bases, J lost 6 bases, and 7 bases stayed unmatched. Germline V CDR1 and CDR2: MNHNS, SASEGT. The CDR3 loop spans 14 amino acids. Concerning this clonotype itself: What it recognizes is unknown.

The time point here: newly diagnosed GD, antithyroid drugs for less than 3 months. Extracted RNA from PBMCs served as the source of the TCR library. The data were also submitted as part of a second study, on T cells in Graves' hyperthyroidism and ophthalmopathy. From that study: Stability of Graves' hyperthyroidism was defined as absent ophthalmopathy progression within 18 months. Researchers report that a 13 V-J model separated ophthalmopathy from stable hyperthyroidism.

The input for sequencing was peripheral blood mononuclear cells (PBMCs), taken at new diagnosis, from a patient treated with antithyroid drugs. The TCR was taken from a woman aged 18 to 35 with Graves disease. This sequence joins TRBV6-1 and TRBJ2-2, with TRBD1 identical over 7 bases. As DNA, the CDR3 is TGTGCCAGCAGCCCCGCGACAGGGTCCGGGGAGCTGTTTTTT. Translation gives CASSPATGSGELFF.